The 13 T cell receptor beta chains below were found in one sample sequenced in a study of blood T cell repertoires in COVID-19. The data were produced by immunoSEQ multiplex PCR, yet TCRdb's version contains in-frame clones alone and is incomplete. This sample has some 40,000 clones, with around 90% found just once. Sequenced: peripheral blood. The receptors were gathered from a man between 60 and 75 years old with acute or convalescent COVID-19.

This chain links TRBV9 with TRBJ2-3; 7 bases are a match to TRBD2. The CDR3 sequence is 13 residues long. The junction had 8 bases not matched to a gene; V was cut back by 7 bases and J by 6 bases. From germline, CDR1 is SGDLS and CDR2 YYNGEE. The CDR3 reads CASVRREGDTQYF. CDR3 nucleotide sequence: TGTGCCAGCGTTCGCAGGGAGGGGGATACGCAGTATTTT.

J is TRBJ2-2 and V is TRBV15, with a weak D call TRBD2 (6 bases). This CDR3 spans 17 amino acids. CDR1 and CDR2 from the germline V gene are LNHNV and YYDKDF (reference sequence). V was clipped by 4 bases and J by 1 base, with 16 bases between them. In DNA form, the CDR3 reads TGTGCCACCAGCACCCGATTTGGAGGGTTGAACACCGGGGAGCTGTTTTTT. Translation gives CATSTRFGGLNTGELFF. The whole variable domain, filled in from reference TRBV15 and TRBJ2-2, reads DAMVIQNPRYQVTQFGKPVTLSCSQTLNHNVMYWYQQKSSQAPKLLFHYYDKDFNNEADTPDNFQSRRPNTSFCFLDIRSPGLGDTAMYLCATSTRFGGLNTGELFFGEGSRLTVL.

The CDR3 spells CASRDRDTRNTIYF. The CDR3 nucleotides read TGTGCCAGCAGGGACCGGGACACTCGAAACACCATATATTTT. This rearrangement joins TRBV6-5 to TRBJ1-3; D perhaps matches TRBD1 (6 bases). Trimming stripped 6 bases from V and 5 bases from J, with 14 bases between. This CDR3 comprises 14 residues. Germline V CDR1 and CDR2: MNHEY, SVGAGI.

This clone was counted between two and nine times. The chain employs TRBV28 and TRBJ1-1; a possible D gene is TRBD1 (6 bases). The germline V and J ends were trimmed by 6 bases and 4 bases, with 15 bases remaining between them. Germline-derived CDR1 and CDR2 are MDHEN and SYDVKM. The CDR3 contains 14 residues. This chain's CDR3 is CASRARQVGTEAFF. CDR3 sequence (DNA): TGTGCCAGCAGGGCCCGACAGGTCGGCACTGAAGCTTTCTTT.

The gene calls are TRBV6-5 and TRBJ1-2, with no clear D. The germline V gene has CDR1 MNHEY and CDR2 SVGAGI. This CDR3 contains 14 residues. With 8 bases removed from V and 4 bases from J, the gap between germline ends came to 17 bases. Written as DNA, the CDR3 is TGTGCCAGCCGCCCTCAGACGGGTCGCTATGGCTACACCTTC. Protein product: CASRPQTGRYGYTF.

The CDR3 DNA reads TGTGCCAGCAGTTTAGGGGGAACAGGGGGCTATGAAAAACTGTTTTTT. Protein sequence: CASSLGGTGGYEKLFF. The V gene is TRBV6-5, the J gene TRBJ1-4; 9 nucleotides match TRBD1. In germline, CDR1 is MNHEY, CDR2 SVGAGI. V shed 4 bases and J 6 bases; nucleotides not matched to a gene: 9. The CDR3 is 16 amino acids.

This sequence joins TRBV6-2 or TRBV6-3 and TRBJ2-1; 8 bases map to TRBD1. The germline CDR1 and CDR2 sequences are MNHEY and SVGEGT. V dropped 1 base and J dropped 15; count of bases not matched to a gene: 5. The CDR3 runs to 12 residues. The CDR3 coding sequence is TGTGCCAGCAGTTACTACCGGGACAGGCCGTTCTTC. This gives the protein CASSYYRDRPFF.

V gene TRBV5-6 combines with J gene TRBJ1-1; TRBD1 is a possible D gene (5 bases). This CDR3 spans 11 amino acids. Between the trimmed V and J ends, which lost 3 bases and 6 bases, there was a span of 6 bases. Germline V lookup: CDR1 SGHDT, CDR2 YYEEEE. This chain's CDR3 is CASSYRSEAFF. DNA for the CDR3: TGTGCCAGCAGCTACAGGTCTGAAGCTTTCTTT.

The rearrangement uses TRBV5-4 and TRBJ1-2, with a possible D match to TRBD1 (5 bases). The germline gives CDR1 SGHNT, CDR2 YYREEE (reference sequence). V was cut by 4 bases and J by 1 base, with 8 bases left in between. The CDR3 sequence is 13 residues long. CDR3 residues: CASSADSNYGYTF. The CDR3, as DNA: TGTGCCAGCAGCGCCGACAGTAACTATGGCTACACCTTC. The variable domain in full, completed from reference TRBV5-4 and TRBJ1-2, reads ETGVTQSPTHLIKTRGQQVTLRCSSQSGHNTVSWYQQALGQGPQFIFQYYREEENGRGNFPPRFSGLQFPNYSSELNVNALELDDSALYLCASSADSNYGYTFGSGTRLTVV.

CDR3 DNA sequence: TGTGCCAGCAGCCCTATTAAGACTAGCGGGGGCCAAGAGACCCAGTACTTC. It is translated as CASSPIKTSGGQETQYF. The rearrangement joins TRBV7-2 to TRBJ2-5, with 12 bases aligning to TRBD2. The V gene end was trimmed by 5 bases and the J gene end by 1 base; junction bases not matched to a gene: 8. The CDR3 is 17 residues long. The germline gives CDR1 SGHTA, CDR2 FQGNSA.

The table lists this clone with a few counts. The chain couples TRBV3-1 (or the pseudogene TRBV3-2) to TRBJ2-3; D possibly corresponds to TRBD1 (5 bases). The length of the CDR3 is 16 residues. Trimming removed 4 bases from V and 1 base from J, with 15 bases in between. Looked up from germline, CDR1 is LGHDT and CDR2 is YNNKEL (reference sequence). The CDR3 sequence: CASSRQVDTRTDTQYF. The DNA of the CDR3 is TGTGCCAGCAGCCGGCAAGTGGACACCCGCACAGATACGCAGTATTTT.

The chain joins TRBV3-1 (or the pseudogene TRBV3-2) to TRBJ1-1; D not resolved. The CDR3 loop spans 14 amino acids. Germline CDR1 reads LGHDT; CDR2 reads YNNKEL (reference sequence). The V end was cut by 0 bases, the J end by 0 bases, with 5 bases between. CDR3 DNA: TGTGCCAGCAGCCAAGATGCGTTGAACACTGAAGCTTTCTTT. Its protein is CASSQDALNTEAFF.

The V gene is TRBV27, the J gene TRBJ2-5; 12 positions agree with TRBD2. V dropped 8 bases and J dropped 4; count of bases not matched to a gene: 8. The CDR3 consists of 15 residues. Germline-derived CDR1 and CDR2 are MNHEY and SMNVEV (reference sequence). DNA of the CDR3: TGTGCCAGCGGTAAAGGACTAGCGGGAAGAGAGACCCAGTACTTC. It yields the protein CASGKGLAGRETQYF.